Each of the 20 T cell receptor beta chains below was sequenced from the same sample in a study of T cell responses to AZD1222 COVID-19 vaccine (dated by TCRdb to about 2021). Library preparation was by the immunoSEQ multiplex PCR assay. This immuneACCESS table, as held by TCRdb, lists in-frame sequences with V and J called but not all clones. Of the missing ones, under half trace to an unresolved V gene in checked studies; the others have no known cause. The sample yields 140,000 to 150,000 clones; 93% were counted once. Around 1.9% of the sample goes to the ten largest clones. This specimen's time point label, interpreted: baseline before first vaccination. Material: peripheral blood, obtained on day 0 of AZD1222 vaccination. These receptors were collected from an adult in good health.

The rearrangement joins TRBV2 to TRBJ2-3; D remains ambiguous. Germline CDR1 SNHLY, CDR2 FYNNEI. V was clipped by 7 bases and J by 7 bases, with 15 bases between them. The CDR3 has 13 amino acids. The CDR3 loop reads CASTFLSLYTQYF. The CDR3 DNA reads TGTGCCAGCACCTTCCTTAGCTTGTATACGCAGTATTTT.

V gene TRBV7-9 combines with J gene TRBJ1-1, with D maybe TRBD1 (6 bases). Trimming removed 6 bases at V and 1 base at J, with 12 bases between. The CDR3 spans 14 residues. CDR1 is SEHNR, CDR2 FQNEAQ, per germline (reference sequence). The CDR3 sequence is CASSDGTKNTEAFF. CDR3 DNA: TGTGCCAGCAGTGACGGGACAAAGAACACTGAAGCTTTCTTT. Drawing the rest from reference TRBV7-9 and TRBJ1-1, the complete variable domain is DTGVSQNPRHKITKRGQNVTFRCDPISEHNRLYWYRQTLGQGPEFLTYFQNEAQLEKSRLLSDRFSAERPKGSFSTLEIQRTEQGDSAMYLCASSDGTKNTEAFFGQGTRLTVV.

The chain uses TRBV3-1 (or the pseudogene TRBV3-2) and TRBJ1-2; D ambiguous. The V gene lost 2 bases and the J gene lost 5 bases, with 9 bases spanning the gap. This CDR3 comprises 13 residues. Germline V lookup: CDR1 LGHDT, CDR2 YNNKEL (reference sequence). The CDR3 DNA follows: TGTGCCAGCAGCCAATTGGACGGATATGGCTACACCTTC. It specifies CASSQLDGYGYTF.

The chain recombines TRBV5-5 with TRBJ1-2; 8 positions agree with TRBD1. CDR3 length equals 13 residues. CDR1 SGHKS and CDR2 YYEKEE come from the germline V gene (reference sequence). The V gene end was trimmed by 2 bases and the J gene end by 10 bases; junction bases not matched to a gene: 7. CDR3 sequence reads: CASSFWTGNIYTF. The DNA of the CDR3 is TGTGCCAGCAGCTTTTGGACAGGGAATATCTACACCTTC. Full variable domain (missing parts from reference TRBV5-5 and TRBJ1-2): DAGVTQSPTHLIKTRGQQVTLRCSPISGHKSVSWYQQVLGQGPQFIFQYYEKEERGRGNFPDRFSARQFPNYSSELNVNALLLGDSALYLCASSFWTGNIYTFGSGTRLTVV.

This chain connects TRBV9 to TRBJ2-1, with TRBD1 matching over 10 bases. Per the germline V gene, CDR1 is SGDLS and CDR2 is YYNGEE. There are 19 residues in the CDR3. The V and J ends lost 0 bases and 5 bases, in that order; junction bases with no gene match: 14. The CDR3: CASSVEGTGVILFDNEQFF. In nucleotides, the CDR3 is TGTGCCAGCAGCGTAGAGGGGACAGGGGTTATCCTGTTCGACAATGAGCAGTTCTTC.

The chain combines TRBV7-9 with TRBJ1-2; D unresolved. The CDR3 has 14 residues. Trimming removed 7 bases at V and 5 bases at J, with 17 bases between. Germline CDR1 SEHNR, CDR2 FQNEAQ (reference sequence). CDR3 in amino acids: CASNLGGIEYGYTF. CDR3 DNA: TGTGCCAGCAATCTCGGTGGGATTGAATATGGCTACACCTTC. The full variable domain, its missing parts supplied by reference TRBV7-9 and TRBJ1-2, is DTGVSQNPRHKITKRGQNVTFRCDPISEHNRLYWYRQTLGQGPEFLTYFQNEAQLEKSRLLSDRFSAERPKGSFSTLEIQRTEQGDSAMYLCASNLGGIEYGYTFGSGTRLTVV.

The rearrangement joins TRBV7-9 to TRBJ2-7; 8 bases map to TRBD2. CDR3 size: 14 residues. CDR1 and CDR2 (germline): SEHNR, FQNEAQ (reference sequence). V shed 4 bases and J 3 bases; nucleotides not matched to a gene: 5. The chain's CDR3 is CASSSGLGHYEQYF. DNA for the CDR3: TGTGCCAGCAGCTCGGGACTAGGACACTACGAGCAGTACTTC.

This clone was recorded once. The DNA for the CDR3 is TGTGCCAGCAGCGACAGGGGGACAGATACGCAGTATTTT. Its protein is CASSDRGTDTQYF. The chain combines TRBV2 with TRBJ2-3; 9 bases are a match to TRBD1. The CDR3 has 13 amino acids. From germline, CDR1 is SNHLY and CDR2 FYNNEI. V shed 6 bases and J 3 bases; nucleotides not matched to a gene: 1.

V is TRBV24-1 and J is TRBJ1-1; TRBD1 is a possible D gene (5 bases). CDR3 size: 15 residues. Per germline, CDR1 KGHDR and CDR2 SFDVKD. Trimming left V 7 bases short and J 5 bases short, with 19 bases between. Here the CDR3 DNA reads TGTGCCACCAGGGGCTCCCGGGGGAGCGGGACTGAAGCTTTCTTT. It specifies CATRGSRGSGTEAFF.

The chain employs TRBV7-9 and TRBJ1-2; D uncertain. This CDR3 contains 15 residues. Germline lookup yields CDR1 SEHNR and CDR2 FQNEAQ (reference sequence). V was pared by 5 bases and J by 2 bases, with 15 bases between. CDR3 loop: CASSLRRVENYGYTF. The CDR3 bases are TGTGCCAGCAGCCTTAGACGGGTAGAGAACTATGGCTACACCTTC.

The J gene is TRBJ2-5, the V gene TRBV7-3, with D tentatively TRBD1 (6 bases). The V end was cut by 4 bases, the J end by 5 bases, with 14 bases between. This CDR3 contains 14 residues. Germline CDR1 reads SGHTA; CDR2 reads FQGTGA. The CDR3 DNA follows: TGTGCCAGCAGCTCGCGACTGACAGGCGAGACCCAGTACTTC. Its protein is CASSSRLTGETQYF.

This chain connects TRBV28 to TRBJ1-4, with 9 nucleotides matching TRBD1. The germline gives CDR1 MDHEN, CDR2 SYDVKM. Trimming at V came to 3 bases and at J to 3 bases, leaving 8 bases not matched to a gene. The CDR3 is 17 amino acids. The DNA for the CDR3 is TGTGCCAGCAGTTTCCCGGGACAGGGTCCGTCTAATGAAAAACTGTTTTTT. Protein product: CASSFPGQGPSNEKLFF.

This clone was counted a single time. The rearrangement uses TRBV19 and TRBJ1-6; D remains ambiguous. Germline V CDR1 and CDR2: LNHDA, SQIVND (reference sequence). With 4 bases removed from V and 10 bases from J, the gap between germline ends came to 11 bases. The CDR3 has 13 amino acids. This CDR3 reads CASSSSGSSPLHF. CDR3 DNA sequence: TGTGCCAGTAGTAGCAGCGGGAGCTCACCCCTCCACTTT.

V is TRBV6-4 and J is TRBJ1-2; D uncertain. The CDR3 is made up of 15 amino acids. With 0 bases removed from V and 3 bases from J, the gap between germline ends came to 11 bases. Germline V gene lookup returns CDR1 MRHNA and CDR2 SNTAGT. The CDR3 DNA is TGTGCCAGCAGTGACTCTCCCAATGCGGACTATGGCTACACCTTC. Translation: CASSDSPNADYGYTF.

The gene calls are TRBV5-4 and TRBJ2-6; D unresolved. This CDR3 region has 18 residues. In germline, CDR1 is SGHNT, CDR2 YYREEE (reference sequence). V gave up 2 bases and J gave up 0 bases, with 15 bases separating them. CDR3: CASSFKDGSFSGANVLTF. DNA for the CDR3: TGTGCCAGCAGCTTTAAGGACGGATCCTTCTCTGGGGCCAACGTCCTGACTTTC.

The chain carries TRBV19 and TRBJ2-1; a possible D gene is TRBD2 (6 bases). The CDR3 is 15 amino acids. Germline assignment: CDR1 LNHDA and CDR2 SQIVND (reference sequence). The V end lost 5 bases, the J end lost 4 bases, and 15 bases lay between the germline ends. The CDR3 loop is CASSLADEAYNEQFF. CDR3 nucleotides: TGTGCCAGTAGTTTAGCGGACGAGGCTTACAATGAGCAGTTCTTC.

The J gene is TRBJ1-1, the V gene TRBV29-1, with D unclear. Germline CDR1 is SQVTM and CDR2 is ANQGSEA. V gave up 8 bases and J gave up 0 bases, with 10 bases separating them. This CDR3 spans 12 amino acids. The CDR3 loop is CSLRVMNTEAFF. The CDR3 DNA reads TGCAGCCTGAGGGTTATGAACACTGAAGCTTTCTTT. Together with reference TRBV29-1 and TRBJ1-1, the CDR3 gives the full variable domain: SAVISQKPSRDICQRGTSLTIQCQVDSQVTMMFWYRQQPGQSLTLIATANQGSEATYESGFVIDKFPISRPNLTFSTLTVSNMSPEDSSIYLCSLRVMNTEAFFGQGTRLTVV.

The J gene is TRBJ2-1, the V gene TRBV24-1; D gene uncertain. V lost 0 bases, J lost 8 bases, and 7 bases lay in between. From germline, CDR1 is KGHDR and CDR2 SFDVKD. This CDR3 is built from 13 residues. CDR3 sequence reads: CATSDLQGYEQFF. For the CDR3, the DNA is TGTGCCACCAGTGATTTGCAAGGGTATGAGCAGTTCTTC.

This clone has just one count. The genes are TRBV18 and TRBJ2-1, with TRBD1 identical over 8 bases. CDR1 and CDR2 (germline): KGHSH, LQKENI. The junction had 4 bases not matched to a gene; V was cut back by 4 bases and J by 2 bases. CDR3 length equals 15 residues. In nucleotides, the CDR3 is TGTGCCAGCTCACAGACAGGGGAGGCCTACAATGAGCAGTTCTTC. This codes for CASSQTGEAYNEQFF.

This chain uses TRBV12-5 with TRBJ1-4; D is possibly TRBD1 (5 bases). Germline values: CDR1 LGHNT, CDR2 FRNRAP. The CDR3 contains 16 residues. The V end lost 5 bases, the J end lost 3 bases, and 16 bases lay between the germline ends. The CDR3 DNA sequence: TGTGCTAGTGGTCTGGACACAGGTCGTTCTAATGAAAAACTGTTTTTT. Translated: CASGLDTGRSNEKLFF.